The rows below give T cell receptor beta chains drawn from one sample of a study of monozygotic twins with cystic fibrosis. Profiled with immunoSEQ multiplex PCR; TCRdb holds only in-frame clones, not every one. The table lists over 25,000 clones, approximately 96% of them singletons. Sequencing was carried out using blood. All receptors derive from a girl aged 2 to 9 with cystic fibrosis. Each CDR3 is given with its conserved first and last residue. The D gene is left open where the match is weak. Clone size is not always given. Where it is, it says once, few, many or a class for expanded clones.

12,.,TRBJ1-1,TRBV19,.,CASSILGYEAFF,TGTGCCAGTAGTATATTAGGATACGAAGCTTTCTTT
15,once,TRBJ1-2,TRBV7-9,.,CASSIGDRRSRGYTF,TGTGCCAGCAGCATAGGGGACCGCCGTTCTAGAGGCTACACCTTC
14,.,TRBJ2-7,TRBV2,TRBD2,CASRGTSGRFEQYF,TGTGCCAGCAGAGGGACTAGCGGGAGGTTCGAGCAGTACTTC
15,.,TRBJ2-1,TRBV7-8,.,CASSPGLGRNNEQFF,TGTGCCAGCAGCCCCGGGCTAGGGCGAAACAATGAGCAGTTCTTC
16,.,TRBJ2-7,TRBV19,TRBD1,CASSIAPGQGAYEQYF,TGTGCCAGTAGTATAGCCCCGGGACAGGGAGCCTACGAGCAGTACTTC
17,once,TRBJ2-3,TRBV2,.,CASTFTIGGTSTDTQYF,TGTGCCAGCACCTTTACTATTGGCGGGACTAGCACAGATACGCAGTATTTT
14,.,TRBJ2-3,TRBV5-1,.,CASSLDGRTDTQYF,TGCGCCAGCAGCTTGGATGGACGCACAGATACGCAGTATTTT
14,.,TRBJ2-1,TRBV6-1,.,CASTRREKYNEQFF,TGTGCCAGCACCCGTCGGGAGAAATACAATGAGCAGTTCTTC
17,.,TRBJ2-6,TRBV5-4,TRBD1,CASKRTGWSSGANVLTF,TGTGCCAGCAAGAGGACAGGGTGGAGCTCTGGGGCCAACGTCCTGACTTTC
16,.,TRBJ2-7,TRBV30,TRBD1,CAWSIPTGTGNLEQYF,TGTGCCTGGAGTATCCCAACCGGGACAGGGAATCTCGAGCAGTACTTC
10,once,TRBJ2-3,TRBV20-1,.,CSAPTETQYF,TGCAGTGCTCCTACGGAGACGCAGTATTTT
16,.,TRBJ2-7,TRBV5-8,TRBD1,CASRDIQGAAFYEQYF,TGTGCCAGCAGAGACATCCAGGGGGCCGCTTTTTACGAGCAGTACTTC
15,.,TRBJ2-7,TRBV28,.,CASSLGGSVSYEQYF,TGTGCCAGCAGTCTTGGAGGGAGTGTTTCCTACGAGCAGTACTTC
15,.,TRBJ1-2,TRBV10-3,TRBD1,CAISERTGGVFGYTF,TGTGCCATCAGTGAGCGTACAGGGGGCGTTTTTGGCTACACCTTC
14,.,TRBJ1-1,TRBV5-1,.,CASSLDRGGTEAFF,TGCGCCAGCAGCTTGGATAGGGGGGGTACTGAAGCTTTCTTT
13,.,TRBJ1-1,TRBV7-2,.,CASSITRNTEAFF,TGTGCCAGCAGCATCACACGGAACACTGAAGCTTTCTTT
15,.,TRBJ1-2,TRBV14,TRBD1,CASSQGQGSGYGYTF,TGTGCCAGCAGCCAGGGACAGGGATCTGGCTATGGCTACACCTTC
15,.,TRBJ2-3,TRBV9,TRBD2,CASSVSGRGGDTQYF,TGTGCCAGCAGCGTTAGCGGGAGGGGGGGAGATACGCAGTATTTT
15,.,TRBJ1-2,TRBV27,.,CASSLRRSSNYGYTF,TGTGCCAGCAGTTTACGGCGGAGTTCCAACTATGGCTACACCTTC
12,.,TRBJ1-1,TRBV19,.,CASSRGGAEAFF,TGTGCCAGTAGTCGGGGGGGGGCTGAAGCTTTCTTT
14,.,TRBJ1-5,TRBV30,.,CAWSATGGNQPQHF,TGTGCCTGGAGTGCGACAGGCGGCAATCAGCCCCAGCATTTT
14,.,TRBJ2-2,TRBV19,.,CASKSSTRNGELFF,TGTGCCAGTAAGTCGAGCACCCGGAACGGGGAGCTGTTTTTT
15,once,TRBJ2-7,TRBV19,TRBD2,CASSIDSGNSYEQYF,TGTGCCAGTAGTATAGATAGCGGGAACTCCTACGAGCAGTACTTC
13,once,TRBJ1-2,TRBV7-9,.,CASSLWGGDGYTF,TGTGCCAGCAGCTTATGGGGGGGCGATGGCTACACCTTC
15,.,TRBJ2-1,TRBV28,TRBD2,CASRGGLAGGGAQFF,TGTGCCAGCAGGGGCGGACTAGCGGGAGGAGGTGCGCAGTTCTTC
15,once,TRBJ2-7,TRBV4-1,.,CASRRTGTKGYEQYF,TGCGCCAGCAGGCGCACCGGGACCAAGGGCTACGAGCAGTACTTC
18,.,TRBJ2-7,TRBV7-2,TRBD2,CASSRFGGAGVPSYEQYF,TGTGCCAGCAGCCGCTTCGGTGGAGCGGGAGTACCATCCTACGAGCAGTACTTC
16,.,TRBJ1-2,TRBV4-1,.,CASSQEGWRPNYGYTF,TGCGCCAGCAGCCAAGAGGGGTGGCGTCCTAACTATGGCTACACCTTC
16,.,TRBJ2-2,TRBV5-1,TRBD1,CASSIRTGLDTGELFF,TGCGCCAGCAGCATTCGGACAGGCCTAGACACCGGGGAGCTGTTTTTT
16,.,TRBJ2-3,TRBV12-5,.,CASGRGLGLGTDTQYF,TGTGCTAGTGGCCGAGGACTGGGTCTGGGCACAGATACGCAGTATTTT
12,.,TRBJ2-7,TRBV6-1,.,CATRRRVDEQYF,TGTGCCACCCGAAGGAGGGTGGACGAGCAGTACTTC
12,.,TRBJ2-1,TRBV19,.,CASSIPPDEQFF,TGTGCCAGTAGTATCCCCCCCGATGAGCAGTTCTTC
16,.,TRBJ2-1,TRBV5-1,TRBD1,CASSYGQGNRYNEQFF,TGCGCCAGCAGCTATGGACAGGGCAATAGGTACAATGAGCAGTTCTTC
12,.,TRBJ2-5,TRBV6-4,TRBD2,CASRRGLETQYF,TGTGCCAGCAGGCGGGGGTTGGAGACCCAGTACTTC
16,few,TRBJ2-7,TRBV7-9,TRBD2,CASSLISGRAFHEQYF,TGTGCCAGCAGCTTAATCAGCGGGAGGGCCTTTCACGAGCAGTACTTC
18,.,TRBJ2-2,TRBV5-1,.,CASSWGLTSRQNTGELFF,TGCGCCAGCAGCTGGGGTTTAACTAGCCGCCAAAACACCGGGGAGCTGTTTTTT
15,.,TRBJ2-2,TRBV5-1,.,CASSLRGRDTGELFF,TGCGCCAGCAGCTTGAGGGGACGAGACACCGGGGAGCTGTTTTTT
14,.,TRBJ2-1,TRBV5-4,TRBD1,CASSLNRGLDEQFF,TGTGCCAGCAGCTTAAACAGGGGGTTGGATGAGCAGTTCTTC
13,.,TRBJ2-7,TRBV18,TRBD1,CASSQTGTYEQYF,TGTGCCAGCTCCCAGACAGGGACCTACGAGCAGTACTTC
16,.,TRBJ1-2,TRBV4-3,TRBD1,CASTPEARTGNYGYTF,TGCGCCAGCACCCCTGAGGCTCGGACAGGAAACTATGGCTACACCTTC
16,.,TRBJ2-1,TRBV9,TRBD2,CASSVASGMGNNEQFF,TGTGCCAGCAGCGTAGCTAGCGGGATGGGGAACAATGAGCAGTTCTTC
17,.,TRBJ2-1,TRBV28,.,CASRPLSAEATYNEQFF,TGTGCCAGCAGGCCACTTTCAGCGGAGGCTACCTACAATGAGCAGTTCTTC
13,.,TRBJ2-2,TRBV6-5,.,CASSRRGSGELFF,TGTGCCAGCAGCCGCCGTGGGTCCGGGGAGCTGTTTTTT
14,.,TRBJ1-2,TRBV2,.,CASSEREANYGYTF,TGTGCCAGCAGTGAGAGGGAGGCCAACTATGGCTACACCTTC
14,.,TRBJ2-3,TRBV6-5,.,CASSSWDRTDTQYF,TGTGCCAGCAGTTCTTGGGACCGCACAGATACGCAGTATTTT
18,once,TRBJ2-1,TRBV28,TRBD2,CASSPGLAGSYSYNEQFF,TGTGCCAGCAGCCCGGGACTAGCGGGTTCCTACTCCTACAATGAGCAGTTCTTC
16,.,TRBJ2-1,TRBV5-1,.,CASSLDGNDVYNEQFF,TGCGCCAGCAGCTTGGACGGGAATGATGTCTACAATGAGCAGTTCTTC
16,.,TRBJ2-3,TRBV5-1,.,CATTESPRVGTDTQYF,TGCGCCACCACTGAAAGCCCCAGGGTGGGGACAGATACGCAGTATTTT
16,.,TRBJ2-7,TRBV21-1,.,CASSKGLAGISYEQYF,TGTGCCAGCAGCAAGGGACTAGCGGGTATCTCCTACGAGCAGTACTTC
13,.,TRBJ1-2,TRBV19,.,CASKVEGGYGYTF,TGTGCCAGTAAAGTGGAGGGGGGCTATGGCTACACCTTC
15,.,TRBJ1-1,TRBV5-1,.,CASSLGLGSNTEAFF,TGCGCCAGCAGCTTGGGCTTGGGCTCGAACACTGAAGCTTTCTTT
14,.,TRBJ1-1,TRBV7-9,.,CASSLGGGNTEAFF,TGTGCCAGCAGCTTAGGCGGGGGGAACACTGAAGCTTTCTTT
14,once,TRBJ2-1,TRBV11-2,.,CASSLASSYNEQFF,TGTGCCAGCAGCTTAGCGAGCTCCTACAATGAGCAGTTCTTC
14,.,TRBJ1-1,TRBV29-1,.,CSVHNRAMNTEAFF,TGCAGCGTTCACAACAGGGCCATGAACACTGAAGCTTTCTTT